This section outlines one TCR beta chain sequence together with its context. In the authors' methods: From reference gene primer amplification, estimates of nucleated cell counts were derived. The protocol was immunoSEQ multiplex PCR, while the TCRdb copy is restricted to in-frame clones and leaves out a portion. The V and J calls and clone size come from that table; D and trimming were worked out from the DNA. The data show 150,000 to 200,000 clones, nearly 80% seen once. The data are from a study of blood T cell repertoires in COVID-19. About the study: Sites across the United States, Italy and Spain contributed samples from acute and convalescent COVID-19. Sources were T cells, B-cell-depleted T cells, or PBMCs; the material itself was cDNA or gDNA.

V lost 3 bases and J 4 bases, leaving 13 bases between the germline ends. CDR3 size: 15 residues. Germline V CDR1 and CDR2: SGHRS, YFSETQ. The rearrangement joins TRBV5-1 to TRBJ2-2, with D possibly being TRBD2 (7 bases). The sequence derives from a woman aged 80 or over with acute or convalescent COVID-19. Sequencing was done on a sample of peripheral blood. In DNA, the CDR3 is TGCGCCAGCAGCTCGCGGGGGCCTGGCACCGGGGAGCTGTTTTTT. The encoded protein is CASSSRGPGTGELFF. The variable domain in full, with the rest retrieved from reference TRBV5-1 and TRBJ2-2, is KAGVTQTPRYLIKTRGQQVTLSCSPISGHRSVSWYQQTPGQGLQFLFEYFSETQRNKGNFPGRFSGRQFSNSRSEMNVSTLELGDSALYLCASSSRGPGTGELFFGEGSRLTVL.